The 13 T cell receptor beta chains given below trace back to one sample, sequenced in a study of PD-1 blockade in classical Hodgkin lymphoma. Profiling relied on immunoSEQ multiplex PCR, and the TCRdb table lists in-frame clones only, not all of them. The data hold 25,000 to 30,000 clones, with almost 85% observed a single time. Time point noted: cycle 4 day 1 (C4D1), after about 6 weeks of nivolumab. Patients all relapsed after autologous stem cell transplantation, and there was variation in brentuximab vedotin exposure. The input for sequencing was peripheral blood mononuclear cells (PBMCs), taken before the fourth cycle of nivolumab. Receptors originate from a human donor with classical Hodgkin lymphoma.

The CDR3 DNA is TGTGCCAGCAGGTCTGTGGGGGGCATGGCTTTCTTT. Translation: CASRSVGGMAFF. This chain uses TRBV27 with TRBJ1-1; D may be TRBD1 (6 bases). There are 12 residues in the CDR3. CDR1 MNHEY and CDR2 SMNVEV come from the germline V gene (reference sequence). V shed 6 bases and J shed 11 bases, with 16 bases lying between them.

The CDR3: CASSPAGGAEPQHF. CDR3 in DNA: TGTGCCAGCAGCCCCGCCGGGGGTGCAGAGCCCCAGCATTTT. This chain links TRBV28 with TRBJ1-5, with a possible D match to TRBD1 (5 bases). Germline lookup yields CDR1 MDHEN and CDR2 SYDVKM. This CDR3 spans 14 amino acids. With 6 bases removed from V and 8 bases from J, the gap between germline ends came to 17 bases. Looking up the rest from reference TRBV28 and TRBJ1-5 gives the full variable domain: DVKVTQSSRYLVKRTGEKVFLECVQDMDHENMFWYRQDPGLGLRLIYFSYDVKMKEKGDIPEGYSVSREKKERFSLILESASTNQTSMYLCASSPAGGAEPQHFGDGTRLSIL.

The CDR3 DNA sequence: TGTGCCAGCAGTGGCTCGGCCCCCGATCCCAGAGCTTTCTTT. Its translation: CASSGSAPDPRAFF. The rearrangement joins TRBV2 to TRBJ1-1, with D unclear. The length of the CDR3 is 14 residues. V lost 4 bases and J 10 bases, leaving 19 bases between the germline ends. The V gene's germline CDR1 is SNHLY and CDR2 FYNNEI.

The gene calls are TRBV9 and TRBJ1-2, with TRBD1 identical over 8 bases. After removal of 4 bases from V and 6 bases from J, the junction contained 11 bases not matched to a gene. CDR1 is SGDLS and CDR2 is YYNGEE in the germline V gene. The CDR3 consists of 15 residues. CDR3 amino acids: CASSFRTGSIDGYTF. For the CDR3, the DNA is TGTGCCAGCAGCTTTCGGACAGGGTCAATTGATGGCTACACCTTC. The whole variable domain, filled in from reference TRBV9 and TRBJ1-2, reads DSGVTQTPKHLITATGQRVTLRCSPRSGDLSVYWYQQSLDQGLQFLIQYYNGEERAKGNILERFSAQQFPDLHSELNLSSLELGDSALYFCASSFRTGSIDGYTFGSGTRLTVV.

V usage is TRBV18 and J usage is TRBJ1-4; D might be TRBD1 (6 bases). Germline V gene lookup returns CDR1 KGHSH and CDR2 LQKENI. This CDR3 spans 15 amino acids. V lost 6 bases and J 2 bases, leaving 13 bases between the germline ends. This CDR3 is CASSLTGFTNEKLFF. The CDR3 DNA follows: TGTGCCAGCTCTCTAACAGGGTTCACTAATGAAAAACTGTTTTTT.

The chain combines TRBV6-6 with TRBJ2-1; TRBD2 matches 9 bases. CDR3 size: 14 residues. Germline lookup yields CDR1 MNHNY and CDR2 SVGAGI (reference sequence). V shed 11 bases and J 7 bases; nucleotides not matched to a gene: 12. The CDR3 here is CAVRPVAGVNEQFF. CDR3 nucleotides: TGTGCCGTCCGCCCGGTAGCGGGGGTAAATGAGCAGTTCTTC.

This chain joins TRBV15 and TRBJ1-2, with no clear D. Per the germline V gene, CDR1 is LNHNV and CDR2 is YYDKDF (reference sequence). The CDR3 has 15 residues. The ends were cut back, 3 bases at V and 2 bases at J, with 13 bases in the middle. CDR3 bases: TGTGCCACCAGCAGCAACCTATTAGACAACTATGGCTACACCTTC. It translates to CATSSNLLDNYGYTF.

V usage is TRBV10-2 and J usage is TRBJ2-3, with 9 bases lining up with TRBD2. V lost 4 bases to trimming and J lost 6 bases; unmatched junction nucleotides: 8. CDR3 size: 15 residues. In germline, CDR1 is WSHSY, CDR2 SAAADI. The CDR3 DNA sequence: TGCGCCAGCAGTGTAAGGCGGGGGGGCCTGGATACGCAGTATTTT. This gives the protein CASSVRRGGLDTQYF.

The chain has TRBV4-1 and TRBJ2-3; D unclear. The germline V gene has CDR1 MGHRA and CDR2 YSYEKL. V shed 1 base and J shed 6 bases, with 8 bases lying between them. The CDR3 sequence is 13 residues long. As DNA, the CDR3 is TGCGCCAGCAGCCAAGCTCCGTGGGATACGCAGTATTTT. Translating it yields CASSQAPWDTQYF.

This clone was recorded only once. The chain employs TRBV7-2 and TRBJ2-5, with 8 nucleotides matching TRBD2. CDR1 and CDR2 from the germline V gene are SGHTA and FQGNSA. V was pared by 5 bases and J by 5 bases, with 7 bases of the junction left unmatched. The CDR3 loop spans 14 amino acids. CDR3 sequence reads: CASSLGGAQETQYF. CDR3 sequence (DNA): TGTGCCAGCAGCCTCGGGGGGGCTCAGGAGACCCAGTACTTC.

The chain joins TRBV10-1 to TRBJ2-2, with unresolved D. This CDR3 region has 15 residues. V was pared by 1 base and J by 4 bases, with 10 bases between. Germline V gene lookup returns CDR1 WNHNN and CDR2 SYGVQD (reference sequence). The CDR3 protein is CASSELADFTGELFF. The CDR3 DNA reads as TGCGCCAGCAGTGAGTTGGCGGATTTCACCGGGGAGCTGTTTTTT.

The chain uses TRBV2 and TRBJ1-6, with 11 bases matching TRBD1. With 5 bases clipped from V and 9 bases from J, the junction kept 6 bases outside the gene matches. This CDR3 spans 15 amino acids. Per the germline V gene, CDR1 is SNHLY and CDR2 is FYNNEI. The CDR3 reads CASSRLGTGGSPLHF. The CDR3 DNA follows: TGTGCCAGCAGTAGACTAGGGACAGGGGGTTCACCCCTCCACTTT.

This clone was counted only a few times. V usage is TRBV7-2 and J usage is TRBJ1-3; D call uncertain. The V end lost 5 bases, the J end lost 0 bases, and 14 bases lay between the germline ends. Germline loops: CDR1 SGHTA, CDR2 FQGNSA. This CDR3 is built from 16 residues. The CDR3 sequence is CASSRDSALSGNTIYF. The CDR3 bases are TGTGCCAGCAGCCGCGATAGTGCCCTCTCTGGAAACACCATATATTTT.